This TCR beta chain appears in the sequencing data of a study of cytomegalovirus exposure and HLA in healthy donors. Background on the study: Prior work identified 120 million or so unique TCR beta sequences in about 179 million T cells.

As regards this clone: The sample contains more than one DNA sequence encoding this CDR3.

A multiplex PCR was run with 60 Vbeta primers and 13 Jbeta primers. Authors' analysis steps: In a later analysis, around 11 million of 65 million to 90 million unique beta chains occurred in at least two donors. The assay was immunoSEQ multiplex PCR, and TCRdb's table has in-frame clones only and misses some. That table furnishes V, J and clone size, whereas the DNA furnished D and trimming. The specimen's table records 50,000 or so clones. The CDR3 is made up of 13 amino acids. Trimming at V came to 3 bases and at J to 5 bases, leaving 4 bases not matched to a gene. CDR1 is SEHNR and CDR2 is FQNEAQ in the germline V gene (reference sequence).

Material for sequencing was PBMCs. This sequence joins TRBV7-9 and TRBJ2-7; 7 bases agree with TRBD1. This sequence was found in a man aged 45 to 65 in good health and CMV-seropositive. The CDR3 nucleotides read TGTGCCAGCAGCTTGTACCAGGGGGACGAGCAGTACTTC. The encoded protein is CASSLYQGDEQYF.